This T cell receptor beta chain was sequenced in a study of T cell changes during pregnancy in multiple sclerosis. Looked up from germline, CDR1 is MNHEY and CDR2 is SVGAGI. Trimming took 5 bases from V and 14 from J; bases not matched to a gene: 2. The CDR3 extends over 11 amino acids. Generated by immunoSEQ multiplex PCR, the TCRdb table keeps only in-frame clones and is missing some. The sample yields tens of thousands of clones, around 93% seen once. V is TRBV6-5 and J is TRBJ2-3, with 12 positions matching TRBD2. The receptor comes from a female donor with multiple sclerosis, enrolled in a pregnancy study. Source: peripheral blood, taken in the first trimester of pregnancy. The DNA for the CDR3 is TGTGCCAGCAGTAGGACTAGCGGGGCGTATTTT. Amino acids: CASSRTSGAYF.